A selection of T cell receptor beta chains follows, all from one sample in a study of blood T cell repertoires in COVID-19. The table came from immunoSEQ multiplex PCR; TCRdb's copy has only in-frame clones and leaves some out. The data show about 200,000 clones, with approximately 87% seen just once and about 0.81% held by the top ten. Source material: peripheral blood. These receptors were taken from a woman aged 70 to 79 with acute or convalescent COVID-19. The CDR3 runs from the conserved cysteine through the conserved F or W. Fields, in order: clone size, D gene, V gene, J gene, CDR3 length, CDR3 DNA, CDR3 protein. A D gene is named only where the DNA matches it firmly. Size tells how often a clone was seen (once, few, many) or the class of an expanded clone, and some rows leave it out.

size: -; D: -; V: TRBV6-5; J: TRBJ1-5; length: 13; DNA: TGTGCCAGCAGGACAGATAGCAATCAGCCCCAGCATTTT; CDR3: CASRTDSNQPQHF
size: few; D: -; V: TRBV12-3/TRBV12-4; J: TRBJ1-6; length: 13; DNA: TGTGCCAGCAGTTTCGACGGGAGTTCACCCCTCCACTTT; CDR3: CASSFDGSSPLHF
size: -; D: -; V: TRBV12-3/TRBV12-4; J: TRBJ2-1; length: 13; DNA: TGTGCCAGCAGTTTTGGGCGGGTCAATGAGCAGTTCTTC; CDR3: CASSFGRVNEQFF
size: -; D: -; V: TRBV21-1; J: TRBJ2-7; length: 16; DNA: TGTGCCAGCAGCATACCTGCACAAAGAAGCTCCTACGAGCAGTACTTC; CDR3: CASSIPAQRSSYEQYF
size: -; D: TRBD2; V: TRBV5-8; J: TRBJ2-1; length: 15; DNA: TGTGCCAGCAGCTTCGGGGGGGCCCCCTACAATGAGCAGTTCTTC; CDR3: CASSFGGAPYNEQFF
size: few; D: TRBD1; V: TRBV2; J: TRBJ1-6; length: 15; DNA: TGTGCCAGCAGGGGCTGGGACAGAGATAATTCACCCCTCCACTTT; CDR3: CASRGWDRDNSPLHF
size: -; D: -; V: TRBV27; J: TRBJ1-5; length: 17; DNA: TGTGCCAGCAGTCCCGTGACCTCCGGGACAAGGAATCAGCCCCAGCATTTT; CDR3: CASSPVTSGTRNQPQHF
size: -; D: TRBD2; V: TRBV5-1; J: TRBJ2-7; length: 15; DNA: TGCGCCAGCAGCTTGGTCCTAGCGGGAGAAAACGAGCAGTACTTC; CDR3: CASSLVLAGENEQYF
size: few; D: -; V: TRBV18; J: TRBJ1-2; length: 12; DNA: TGTGCCAGCTCTCCTAACCGGGATGGCTACACCTTC; CDR3: CASSPNRDGYTF
size: -; D: -; V: TRBV12-3/TRBV12-4; J: TRBJ1-4; length: 13; DNA: TGTGCCAGCAGTGGGGGGTTGTGGGAAAAACTGTTTTTT; CDR3: CASSGGLWEKLFF
size: -; D: TRBD1; V: TRBV10-3; J: TRBJ1-6; length: 15; DNA: TGTGCCATCAGTGGACAGGGGGCTTATAATTCACCCCTCCACTTT; CDR3: CAISGQGAYNSPLHF
size: -; D: TRBD1; V: TRBV28; J: TRBJ1-4; length: 14; DNA: TGTGCCAGCACTACGGGACAGGGACGAGAAAAACTGTTTTTT; CDR3: CASTTGQGREKLFF
size: -; D: -; V: TRBV6-5; J: TRBJ2-5; length: 12; DNA: TGTGCCAGCCAGTACCGTGGAGAGACCCAGTACTTC; CDR3: CASQYRGETQYF
size: -; D: TRBD1; V: TRBV24-1; J: TRBJ2-3; length: 16; DNA: TGTGCCACCAGTGATAGGACAGGGGGTAGCACAGATACGCAGTATTTT; CDR3: CATSDRTGGSTDTQYF
size: -; D: -; V: TRBV11-2; J: TRBJ1-6; length: 19; DNA: TGTGCCAGCAGACCGACAGGCTGGACGAGGGGGTCCTATAATTCACCCCTCCACTTT; CDR3: CASRPTGWTRGSYNSPLHF
size: few; D: -; V: TRBV5-4; J: TRBJ2-7; length: 13; DNA: TGTGCCAGCAGCTTGGTGGGAGGTTACGAGCAGTACTTC; CDR3: CASSLVGGYEQYF